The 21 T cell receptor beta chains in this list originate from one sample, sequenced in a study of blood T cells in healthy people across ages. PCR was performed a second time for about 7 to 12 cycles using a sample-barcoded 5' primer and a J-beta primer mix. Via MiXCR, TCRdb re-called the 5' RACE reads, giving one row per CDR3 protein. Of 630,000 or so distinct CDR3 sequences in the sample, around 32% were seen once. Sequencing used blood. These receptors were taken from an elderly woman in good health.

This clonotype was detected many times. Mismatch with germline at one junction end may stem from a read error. The CDR3 spells CASRLGQKDYGYTF. CDR3 bases: TGTGCCAGCAGGTTGGGACAGAAGGACTATGGCTACACCTTC. The chain employs TRBV5-4 and TRBJ1-2; 7 bases map to TRBD1. From germline, CDR1 is SGHNT and CDR2 YYREEE (reference sequence). The CDR3 runs 14 residues.

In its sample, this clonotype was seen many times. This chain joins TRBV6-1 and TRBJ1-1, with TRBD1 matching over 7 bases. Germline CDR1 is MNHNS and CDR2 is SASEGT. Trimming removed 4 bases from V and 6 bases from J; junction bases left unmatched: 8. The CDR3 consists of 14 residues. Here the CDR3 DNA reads TGTGCCAGCAGTGGGGACAGTCTCGGGGCTGAAGCTTTCTTT. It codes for CASSGDSLGAEAFF.

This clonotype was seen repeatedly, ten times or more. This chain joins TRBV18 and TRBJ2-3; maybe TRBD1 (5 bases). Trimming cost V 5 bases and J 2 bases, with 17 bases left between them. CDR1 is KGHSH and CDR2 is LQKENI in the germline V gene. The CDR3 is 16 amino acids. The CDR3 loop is CASSFDRRRHTDTQYF. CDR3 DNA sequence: TGTGCCAGCTCATTCGACAGAAGACGCCACACAGATACGCAGTATTTT.

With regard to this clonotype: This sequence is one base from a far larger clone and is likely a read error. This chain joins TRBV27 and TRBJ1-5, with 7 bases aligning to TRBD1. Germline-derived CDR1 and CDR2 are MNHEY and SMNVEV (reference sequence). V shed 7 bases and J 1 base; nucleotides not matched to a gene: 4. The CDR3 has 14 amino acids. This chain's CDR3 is CASNLQGSNQPQHF. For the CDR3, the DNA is TGTGCCAGCAACCTACAGGGGAGCAATCAGCCCCAGCATTTT.

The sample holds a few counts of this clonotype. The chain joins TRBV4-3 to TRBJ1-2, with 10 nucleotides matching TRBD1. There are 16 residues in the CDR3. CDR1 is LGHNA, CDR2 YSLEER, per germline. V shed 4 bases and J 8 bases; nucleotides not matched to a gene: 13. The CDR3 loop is CASSPSGTGDRGGYTF. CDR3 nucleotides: TGCGCCAGCAGCCCCTCCGGGACAGGGGACCGGGGGGGCTACACCTTC.

Written as DNA, the CDR3 is TGTGCCAGCAGCTGGGGACCTAGGCCCCGGGGGGAGACCCAGTACTTC. Translating gives CASSWGPRPRGETQYF. The V gene is TRBV5-6, the J gene TRBJ2-5, with D perhaps TRBD2 (6 bases). With 3 bases removed from V and 5 bases from J, the gap between germline ends came to 20 bases. Per the germline V gene, CDR1 is SGHDT and CDR2 is YYEEEE. The CDR3 has 16 residues.

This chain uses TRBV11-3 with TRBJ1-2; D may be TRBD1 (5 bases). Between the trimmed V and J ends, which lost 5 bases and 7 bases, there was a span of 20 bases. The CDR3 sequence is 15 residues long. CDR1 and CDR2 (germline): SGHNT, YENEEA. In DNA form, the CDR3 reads TGTGCCAGCAGCCGCGGCCACACCGGGACCGGTGGCTACACCTTC. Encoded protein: CASSRGHTGTGGYTF.

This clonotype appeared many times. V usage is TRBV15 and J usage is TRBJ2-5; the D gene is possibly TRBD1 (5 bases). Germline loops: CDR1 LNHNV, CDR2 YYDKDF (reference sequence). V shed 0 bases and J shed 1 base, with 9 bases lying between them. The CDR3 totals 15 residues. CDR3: CATSREGLSQETQYF. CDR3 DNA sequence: TGTGCCACCAGCAGAGAGGGGCTTTCCCAAGAGACCCAGTACTTC.

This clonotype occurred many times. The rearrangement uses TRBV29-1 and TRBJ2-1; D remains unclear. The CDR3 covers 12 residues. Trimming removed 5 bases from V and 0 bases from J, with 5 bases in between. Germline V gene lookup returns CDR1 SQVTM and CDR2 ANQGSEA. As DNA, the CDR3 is TGCAGCGTTACAGACTCCTACAATGAGCAGTTCTTC. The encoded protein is CSVTDSYNEQFF.

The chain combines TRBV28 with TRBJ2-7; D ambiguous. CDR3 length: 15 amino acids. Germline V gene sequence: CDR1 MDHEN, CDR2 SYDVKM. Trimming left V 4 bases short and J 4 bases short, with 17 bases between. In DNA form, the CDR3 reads TGTGCCAGCAGTTCAACAGTCCCCGGCAGGTACGAGCAGTACTTC. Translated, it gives CASSSTVPGRYEQYF.

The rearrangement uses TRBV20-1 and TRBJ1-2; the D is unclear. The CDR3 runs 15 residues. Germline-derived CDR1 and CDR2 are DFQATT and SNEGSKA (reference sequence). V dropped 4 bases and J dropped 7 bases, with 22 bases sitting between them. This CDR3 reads CSAINTRTGSGGYTF. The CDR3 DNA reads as TGCAGTGCTATCAACACCCGGACCGGAAGTGGTGGCTACACCTTC.

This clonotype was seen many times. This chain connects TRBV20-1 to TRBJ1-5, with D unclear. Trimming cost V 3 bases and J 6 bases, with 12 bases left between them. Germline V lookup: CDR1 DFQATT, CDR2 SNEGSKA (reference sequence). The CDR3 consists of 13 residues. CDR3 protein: CSASKGLSQPQHF. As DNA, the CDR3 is TGCAGTGCTAGCAAAGGGTTGAGTCAGCCCCAGCATTTT.

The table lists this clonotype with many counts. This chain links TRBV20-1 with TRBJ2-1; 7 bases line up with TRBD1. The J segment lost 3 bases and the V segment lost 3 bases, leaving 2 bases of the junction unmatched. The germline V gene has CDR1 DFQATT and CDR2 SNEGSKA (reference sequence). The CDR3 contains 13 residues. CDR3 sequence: CSASRGHYNEQFF. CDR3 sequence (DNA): TGCAGTGCTAGTAGGGGGCACTACAATGAGCAGTTCTTC.

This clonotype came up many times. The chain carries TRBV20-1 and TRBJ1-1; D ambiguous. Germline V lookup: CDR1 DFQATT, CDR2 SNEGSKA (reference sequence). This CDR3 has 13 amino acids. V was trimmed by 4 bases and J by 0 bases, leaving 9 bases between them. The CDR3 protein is CSAKMTVNTEAFF. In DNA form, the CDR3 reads TGCAGTGCTAAAATGACGGTGAACACTGAAGCTTTCTTT.

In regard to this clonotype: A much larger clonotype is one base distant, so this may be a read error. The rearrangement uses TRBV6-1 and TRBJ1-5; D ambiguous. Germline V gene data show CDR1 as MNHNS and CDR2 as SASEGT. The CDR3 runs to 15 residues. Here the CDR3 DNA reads TGTGCCAGCAGTGAAACATCACGTAGCAATCACCCCCAGCATTTT. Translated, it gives CASSETSRSNHPQHF.

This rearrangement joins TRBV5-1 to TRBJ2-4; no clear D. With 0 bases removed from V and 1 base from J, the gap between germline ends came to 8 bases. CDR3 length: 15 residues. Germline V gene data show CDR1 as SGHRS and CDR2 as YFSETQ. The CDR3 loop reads CASSLDGGAKNIQYF. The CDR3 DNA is TGCGCCAGCAGCTTGGATGGTGGGGCCAAAAACATTCAGTACTTC.

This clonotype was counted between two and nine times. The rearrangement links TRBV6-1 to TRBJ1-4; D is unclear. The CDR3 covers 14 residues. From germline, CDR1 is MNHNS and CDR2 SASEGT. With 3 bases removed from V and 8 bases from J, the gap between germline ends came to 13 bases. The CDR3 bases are TGTGCCAGCAGTGATGCGAGCAGCGGCGAAAAACTGTTTTTT. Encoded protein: CASSDASSGEKLFF.

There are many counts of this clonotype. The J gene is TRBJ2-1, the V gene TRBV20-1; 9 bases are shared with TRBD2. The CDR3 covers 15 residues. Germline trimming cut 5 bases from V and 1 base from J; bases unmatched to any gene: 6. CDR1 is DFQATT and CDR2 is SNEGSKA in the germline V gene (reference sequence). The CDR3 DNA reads TGCAGTGCTGGCGGGGGGGCCTCTTCCTACAATGAGCAGTTCTTC. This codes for CSAGGGASSYNEQFF.

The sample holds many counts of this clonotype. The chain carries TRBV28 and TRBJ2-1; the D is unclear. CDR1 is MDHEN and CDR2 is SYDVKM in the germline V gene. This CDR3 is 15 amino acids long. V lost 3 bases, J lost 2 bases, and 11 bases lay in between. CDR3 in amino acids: CASSFPSLAYNEQFF. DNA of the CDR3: TGTGCCAGCAGTTTCCCCAGCCTAGCCTACAATGAGCAGTTCTTC. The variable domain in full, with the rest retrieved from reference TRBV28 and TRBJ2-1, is DVKVTQSSRYLVKRTGEKVFLECVQDMDHENMFWYRQDPGLGLRLIYFSYDVKMKEKGDIPEGYSVSREKKERFSLILESASTNQTSMYLCASSFPSLAYNEQFFGPGTRLTVL.

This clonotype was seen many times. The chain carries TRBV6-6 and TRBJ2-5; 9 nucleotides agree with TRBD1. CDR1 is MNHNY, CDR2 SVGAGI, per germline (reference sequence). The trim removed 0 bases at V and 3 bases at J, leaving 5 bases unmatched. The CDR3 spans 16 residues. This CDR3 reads CASSYSAGQGKETQYF. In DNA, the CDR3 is TGTGCCAGCAGTTACTCGGCGGGACAGGGCAAAGAGACCCAGTACTTC.

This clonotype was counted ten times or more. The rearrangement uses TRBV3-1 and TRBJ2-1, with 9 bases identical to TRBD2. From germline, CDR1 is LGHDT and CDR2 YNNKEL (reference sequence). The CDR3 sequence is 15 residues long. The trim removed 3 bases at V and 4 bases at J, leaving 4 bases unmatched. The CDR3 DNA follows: TGTGCCAGCAGCCAGGCGCTAGCGGGGTACAATGAGCAGTTCTTC. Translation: CASSQALAGYNEQFF.